Presented here are 9 T cell receptor beta chains from one specimen sequenced in a study of T cell responses to AZD1222 COVID-19 vaccine. Sequencing was performed with immunoSEQ multiplex PCR; in TCRdb, only in-frame clones are kept and a portion is missing. Of 100,000 to 150,000 clones listed, approximately 87% are singletons. The sequenced sample was peripheral blood, obtained on day 0 of AZD1222 vaccination. All receptors come from an adult in good health.

V gene TRBV6-1 combines with J gene TRBJ2-7; D call uncertain. In germline, CDR1 is MNHNS, CDR2 SASEGT. This CDR3 contains 12 residues. Trimming shortened V by 0 bases and J by 6 bases, and 6 bases separated the two germline ends. The CDR3 DNA follows: TGTGCCAGCAGTGAAGCGTATCCCGAGCAGTACTTC. Translated, it gives CASSEAYPEQYF.

The CDR3 DNA sequence: TGTGCCAGCAGTCCGGGACAGGGGTCGGGGAATGAGCAGTTCTTC. Translated, it gives CASSPGQGSGNEQFF. The chain has TRBV28 and TRBJ2-1; TRBD1 agrees at 10 bases. Per the germline V gene, CDR1 is MDHEN and CDR2 is SYDVKM. CDR3 size: 15 residues. V was pared by 5 bases and J by 7 bases, with 8 bases of the junction left unmatched.

The chain carries TRBV28 and TRBJ2-7; D is possibly TRBD1 or TRBD2 (5 bases each). V was clipped by 4 bases and J by 0 bases, with 10 bases between them. The CDR3 runs to 14 residues. Germline V gives CDR1 MDHEN, CDR2 SYDVKM. CDR3 nucleotides: TGTGCCAGCAGTTGGGACGCGGCCTCCTACGAGCAGTACTTC. It encodes CASSWDAASYEQYF.

The chain employs TRBV4-2 and TRBJ2-5, with D unresolved. Trimming took off 1 base at V and 2 bases at J, with 11 bases between the two ends. From germline, CDR1 is LGHNA and CDR2 YNFKEQ. The CDR3 is 15 amino acids. The CDR3 region is CASSQASGEQETQYF. The CDR3 nucleotides are TGTGCCAGCAGCCAAGCTTCAGGAGAACAAGAGACCCAGTACTTC.

This rearrangement joins TRBV19 to TRBJ1-2; 7 bases align to TRBD1. V lost 5 bases to trimming and J lost 4 bases; unmatched junction nucleotides: 4. The CDR3 covers 13 residues. Germline CDR1 LNHDA, CDR2 SQIVND (reference sequence). Written as DNA, the CDR3 is TGTGCCAGTAGTCGGGACAGTTTCTATGGCTACACCTTC. Residues: CASSRDSFYGYTF.

V is TRBV6-4 and J is TRBJ1-5; the D is unclear. Germline CDR1 reads MRHNA; CDR2 reads SNTAGT. Between the trimmed V and J ends, which lost 8 bases and 0 bases, there was a span of 17 bases. The CDR3 is 16 amino acids. The CDR3 sequence: CASGSSRRDSNQPQHF. CDR3 DNA: TGTGCCAGCGGATCGAGCCGTCGGGATAGCAATCAGCCCCAGCATTTT.

The rearrangement joins TRBV3-1 (or the pseudogene TRBV3-2) to TRBJ2-3, with 14 bases aligning to TRBD2. CDR1 is LGHDT and CDR2 is YNNKEL in the germline V gene (reference sequence). V trimming: 2 bases; J trimming: 2 bases; junction bases outside the gene matches: 3. The CDR3 is 17 residues long. The CDR3 DNA follows: TGTGCCAGCAGCCAATCGACTAGCGGGGGGGCCACAGATACGCAGTATTTT. This gives the protein CASSQSTSGGATDTQYF.

This chain uses TRBV5-1 with TRBJ2-3; TRBD1 is a possible D gene (6 bases). The V and J ends lost 4 bases and 0 bases respectively, with 12 bases between them. Germline V gene data show CDR1 as SGHRS and CDR2 as YFSETQ. The CDR3 has 15 amino acids. The chain's CDR3 is CASSPRTVSTDTQYF. CDR3 nucleotide sequence: TGCGCCAGCAGCCCCCGGACAGTGAGCACAGATACGCAGTATTTT.

This clone was picked up a small number of times. The chain is built from TRBV5-6 and TRBJ2-7; D could derive from TRBD1 or TRBD2 (5 bases each). CDR1 SGHDT and CDR2 YYEEEE come from the germline V gene. Deletions cut 3 bases from V and 2 bases from J, with 12 bases between. The CDR3 has 14 residues. The CDR3, as DNA: TGTGCCAGCAGCTCAGCCCGGGGCGCCTACGAGCAGTACTTC. As protein: CASSSARGAYEQYF.